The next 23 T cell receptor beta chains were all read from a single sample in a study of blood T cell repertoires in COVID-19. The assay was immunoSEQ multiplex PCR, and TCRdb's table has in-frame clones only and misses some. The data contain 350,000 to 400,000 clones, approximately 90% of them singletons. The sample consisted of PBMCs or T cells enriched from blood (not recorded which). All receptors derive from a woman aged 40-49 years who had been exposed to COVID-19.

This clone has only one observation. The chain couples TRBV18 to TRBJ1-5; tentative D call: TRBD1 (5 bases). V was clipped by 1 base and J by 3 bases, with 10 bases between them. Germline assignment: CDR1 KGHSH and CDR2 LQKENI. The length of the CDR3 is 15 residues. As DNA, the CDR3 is TGTGCCAGCTCACCACAGGGCAGGGACAATCAGCCCCAGCATTTT. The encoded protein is CASSPQGRDNQPQHF.

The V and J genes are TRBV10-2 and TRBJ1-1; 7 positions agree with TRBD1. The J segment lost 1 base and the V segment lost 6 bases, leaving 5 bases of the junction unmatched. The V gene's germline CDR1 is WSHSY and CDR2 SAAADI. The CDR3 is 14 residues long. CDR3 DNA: TGCGCCAGCAGCCCACGACAGGGGAACACTGAAGCTTTCTTT. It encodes CASSPRQGNTEAFF.

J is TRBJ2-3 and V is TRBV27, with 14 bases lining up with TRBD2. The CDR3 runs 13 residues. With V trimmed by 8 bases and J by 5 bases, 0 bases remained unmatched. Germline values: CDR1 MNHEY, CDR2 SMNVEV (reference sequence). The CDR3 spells CASGLAGGDTQYF. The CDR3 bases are TGTGCCAGCGGACTAGCGGGGGGAGATACGCAGTATTTT.

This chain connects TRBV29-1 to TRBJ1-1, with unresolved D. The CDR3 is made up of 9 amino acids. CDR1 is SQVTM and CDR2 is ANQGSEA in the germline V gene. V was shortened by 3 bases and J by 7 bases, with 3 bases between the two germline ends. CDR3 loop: CSVDGEAFF. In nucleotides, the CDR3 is TGCAGCGTTGACGGTGAAGCTTTCTTT.

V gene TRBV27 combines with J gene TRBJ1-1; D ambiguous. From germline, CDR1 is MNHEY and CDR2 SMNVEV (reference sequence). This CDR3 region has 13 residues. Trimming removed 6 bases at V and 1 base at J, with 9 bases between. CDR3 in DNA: TGTGCCAGCAGCCCACAGAGGAACACTGAAGCTTTCTTT. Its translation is CASSPQRNTEAFF.

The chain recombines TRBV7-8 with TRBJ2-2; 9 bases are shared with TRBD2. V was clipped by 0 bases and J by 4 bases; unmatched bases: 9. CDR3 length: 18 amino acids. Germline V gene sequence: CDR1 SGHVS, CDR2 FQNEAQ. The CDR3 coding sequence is TGTGCCAGCAGCTTAGCTTTCCTTGCGGGGGGGCGCACCGGGGAGCTGTTTTTT. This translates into CASSLAFLAGGRTGELFF.

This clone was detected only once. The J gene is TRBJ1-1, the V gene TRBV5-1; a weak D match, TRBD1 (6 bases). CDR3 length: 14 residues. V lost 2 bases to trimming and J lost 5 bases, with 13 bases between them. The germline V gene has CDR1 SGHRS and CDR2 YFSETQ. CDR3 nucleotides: TGCGCCAGCAGCTTACAGGGTAGTCGGACTGAAGCTTTCTTT. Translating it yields CASSLQGSRTEAFF.

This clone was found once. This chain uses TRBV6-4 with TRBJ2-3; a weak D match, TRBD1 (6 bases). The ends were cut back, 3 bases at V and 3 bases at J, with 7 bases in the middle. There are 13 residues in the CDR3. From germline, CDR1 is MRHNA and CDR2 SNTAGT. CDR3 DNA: TGTGCCAGCAGTGAACAGGGAACAGATACGCAGTATTTT. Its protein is CASSEQGTDTQYF.

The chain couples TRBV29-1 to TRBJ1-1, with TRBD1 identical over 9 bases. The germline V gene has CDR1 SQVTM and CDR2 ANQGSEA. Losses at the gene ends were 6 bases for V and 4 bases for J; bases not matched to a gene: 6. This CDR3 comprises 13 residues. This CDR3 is CSVSDRGFTEAFF. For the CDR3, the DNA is TGCAGCGTCTCGGACAGGGGATTCACTGAAGCTTTCTTT.

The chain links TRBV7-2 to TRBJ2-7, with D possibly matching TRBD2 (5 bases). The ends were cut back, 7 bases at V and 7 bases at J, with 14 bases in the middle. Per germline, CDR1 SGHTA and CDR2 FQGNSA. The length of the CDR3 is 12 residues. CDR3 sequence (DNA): TGTGCCAGCACCTCTACGGGCGGGGAGCAGTACTTC. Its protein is CASTSTGGEQYF.

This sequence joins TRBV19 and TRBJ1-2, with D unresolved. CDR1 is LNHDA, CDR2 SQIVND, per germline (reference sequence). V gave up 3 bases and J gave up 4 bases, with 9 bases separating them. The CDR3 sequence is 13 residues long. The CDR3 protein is CASSIRGIYGYTF. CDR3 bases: TGTGCCAGTAGTATTCGAGGGATCTATGGCTACACCTTC.

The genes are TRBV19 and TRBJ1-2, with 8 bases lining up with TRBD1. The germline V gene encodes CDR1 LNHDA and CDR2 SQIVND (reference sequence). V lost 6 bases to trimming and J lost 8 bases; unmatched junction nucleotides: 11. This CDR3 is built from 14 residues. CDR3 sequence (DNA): TGTGCCAGTAGGGAACTAGGGACAGGATACGGCTACACCTTC. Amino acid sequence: CASRELGTGYGYTF.

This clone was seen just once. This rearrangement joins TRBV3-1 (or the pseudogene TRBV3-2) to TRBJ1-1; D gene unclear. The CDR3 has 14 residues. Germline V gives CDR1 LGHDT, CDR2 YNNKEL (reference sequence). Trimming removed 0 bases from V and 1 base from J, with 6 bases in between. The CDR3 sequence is CASSQERRNTEAFF. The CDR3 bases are TGTGCCAGCAGCCAAGAGAGGCGGAACACTGAAGCTTTCTTT.

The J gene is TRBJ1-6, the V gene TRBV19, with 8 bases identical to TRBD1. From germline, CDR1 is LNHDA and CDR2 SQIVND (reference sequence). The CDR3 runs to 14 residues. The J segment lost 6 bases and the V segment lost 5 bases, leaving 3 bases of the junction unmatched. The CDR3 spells CASSETGANSPLHF. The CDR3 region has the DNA TGTGCCAGTAGTGAGACAGGGGCTAATTCACCCCTCCACTTT.

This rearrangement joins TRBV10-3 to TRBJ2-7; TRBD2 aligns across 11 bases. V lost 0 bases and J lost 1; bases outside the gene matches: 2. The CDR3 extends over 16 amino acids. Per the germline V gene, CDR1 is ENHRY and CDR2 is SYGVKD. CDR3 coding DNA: TGTGCCATCAGTGAGTCGACTAGCGGGGCTTCCTACGAGCAGTACTTC. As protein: CAISESTSGASYEQYF.

CDR3 nucleotide sequence: TGTGCCAGCAGCTTTGCCCCCACAGACCACCACCCAGAAAGCAATCAGCCCCAGCATTTT. Its translation is CASSFAPTDHHPESNQPQHF. The rearrangement uses TRBV12-1 and TRBJ1-5; TRBD1, the D gene given by the table, was not confirmed from the DNA. TRBV12-1 is described as a pseudogene. The CDR3 consists of 20 residues.

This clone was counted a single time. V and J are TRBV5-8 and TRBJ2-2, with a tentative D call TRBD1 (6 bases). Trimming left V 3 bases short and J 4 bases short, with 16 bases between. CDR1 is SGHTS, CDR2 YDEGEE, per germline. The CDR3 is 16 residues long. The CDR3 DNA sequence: TGTGCCAGCAGCTCCTCACCGGGACAACTCACCGGGGAGCTGTTTTTT. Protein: CASSSSPGQLTGELFF. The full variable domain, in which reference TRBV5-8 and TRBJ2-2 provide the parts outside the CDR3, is EAGVTQSPTHLIKTRGQQATLRCSPISGHTSVYWYQQALGLGLQFLLWYDEGEERNRGNFPPRFSGRQFPNYSSELNVNALELEDSALYLCASSSSPGQLTGELFFGEGSRLTVL.

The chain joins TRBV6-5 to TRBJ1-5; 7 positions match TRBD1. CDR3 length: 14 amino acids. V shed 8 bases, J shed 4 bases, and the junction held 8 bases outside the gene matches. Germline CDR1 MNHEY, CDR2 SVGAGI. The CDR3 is CASRDSHFNQPQHF. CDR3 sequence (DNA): TGTGCCAGCCGGGACAGCCATTTTAATCAGCCCCAGCATTTT.

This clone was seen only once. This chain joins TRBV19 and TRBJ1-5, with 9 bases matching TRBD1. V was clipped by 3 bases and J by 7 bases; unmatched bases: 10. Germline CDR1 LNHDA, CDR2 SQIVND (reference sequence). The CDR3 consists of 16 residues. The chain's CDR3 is CASSITGTGSRQPQHF. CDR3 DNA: TGTGCCAGTAGTATTACCGGGACAGGGAGCCGGCAGCCCCAGCATTTT. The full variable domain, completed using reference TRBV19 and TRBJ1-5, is DGGITQSPKYLFRKEGQNVTLSCEQNLNHDAMYWYRQDPGQGLRLIYYSQIVNDFQKGDIAEGYSVSREKKESFPLTVTSAQKNPTAFYLCASSITGTGSRQPQHFGDGTRLSIL.

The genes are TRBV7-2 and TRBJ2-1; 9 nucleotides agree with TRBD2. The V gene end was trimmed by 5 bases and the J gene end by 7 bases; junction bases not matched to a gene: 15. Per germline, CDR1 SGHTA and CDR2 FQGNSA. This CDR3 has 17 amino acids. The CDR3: CASSLSGAASGINEQFF. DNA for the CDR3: TGTGCCAGCAGCCTTTCGGGTGCGGCTAGCGGGATAAATGAGCAGTTCTTC.

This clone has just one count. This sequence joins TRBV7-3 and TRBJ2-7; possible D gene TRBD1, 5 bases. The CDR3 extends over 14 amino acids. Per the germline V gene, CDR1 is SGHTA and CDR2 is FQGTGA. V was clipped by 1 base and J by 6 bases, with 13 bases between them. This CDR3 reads CASSLMAGKSEQYF. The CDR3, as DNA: TGTGCCAGCAGCTTAATGGCAGGGAAAAGCGAGCAGTACTTC.

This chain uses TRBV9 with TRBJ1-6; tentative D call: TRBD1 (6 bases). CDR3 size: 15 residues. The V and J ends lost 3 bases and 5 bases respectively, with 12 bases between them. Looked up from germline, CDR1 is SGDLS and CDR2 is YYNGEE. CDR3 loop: CASSERQANNSPLHF. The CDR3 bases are TGTGCCAGCAGCGAACGACAGGCGAATAATTCACCCCTCCACTTT.

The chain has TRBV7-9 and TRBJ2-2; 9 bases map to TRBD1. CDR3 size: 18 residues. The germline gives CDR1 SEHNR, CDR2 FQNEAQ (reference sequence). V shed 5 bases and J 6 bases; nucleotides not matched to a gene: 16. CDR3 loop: CASSQFPVGQGLSGELFF. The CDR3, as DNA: TGTGCCAGCAGCCAATTCCCCGTCGGACAGGGGTTATCCGGGGAGCTGTTTTTT. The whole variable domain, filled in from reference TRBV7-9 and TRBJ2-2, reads DTGVSQNPRHKITKRGQNVTFRCDPISEHNRLYWYRQTLGQGPEFLTYFQNEAQLEKSRLLSDRFSAERPKGSFSTLEIQRTEQGDSAMYLCASSQFPVGQGLSGELFFGEGSRLTVL.